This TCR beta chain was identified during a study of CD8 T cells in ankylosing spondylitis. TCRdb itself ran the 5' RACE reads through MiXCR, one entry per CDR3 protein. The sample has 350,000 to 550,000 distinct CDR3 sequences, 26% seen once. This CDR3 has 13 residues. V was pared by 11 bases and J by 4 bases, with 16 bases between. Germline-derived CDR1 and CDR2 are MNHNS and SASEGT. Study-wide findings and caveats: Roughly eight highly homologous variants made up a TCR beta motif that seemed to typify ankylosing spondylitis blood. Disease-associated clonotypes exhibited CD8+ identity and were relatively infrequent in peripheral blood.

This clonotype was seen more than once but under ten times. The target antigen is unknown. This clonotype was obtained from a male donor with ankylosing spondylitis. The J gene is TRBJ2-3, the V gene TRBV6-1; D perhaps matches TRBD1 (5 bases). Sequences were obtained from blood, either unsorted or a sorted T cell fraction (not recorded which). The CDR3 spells CAGASGRADTQYF. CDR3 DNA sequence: TGTGCCGGGGCCTCGGGTAGGGCAGATACGCAGTATTTT.